This TCR beta chain comes out of a study of T cells after yellow fever vaccination. Study overall: Preparing low-cell-number fractions relied on SMART-Seq v4 Ultra Low Input.

General study results and limits: Among all clonotypes, a small share was observed in both CD4 and CD8 compartments.

This CDR3 has 14 residues. Per germline, CDR1 SEHNR and CDR2 FQNEAQ (reference sequence). With 1 base removed from V and 2 bases from J, the gap between germline ends came to 9 bases. Synthesis of TCR cDNA relied on 5'RACE template switching, which attached a universal primer site and UMIs. A single record per CDR3 protein comes from TCRdb applying MiXCR to the 5' RACE reads. The sample consists of about 220,000 distinct CDR3 sequences, about 3% of them appearing once. This clonotype appeared a few times. Its target is not known. The starting material was CD4+ T cells sorted from PBMCs, obtained 10 days after the yellow fever booster vaccination. V gene TRBV7-9 combines with J gene TRBJ2-7; D not resolved. This sequence was found in a man younger than 30 who received the YFV17D yellow fever vaccine. CDR3 nucleotide sequence: TGTGCCAGCAGCTTAGGCAGATCGCCCTACGAGCAGTACGTC. It is translated as CASSLGRSPYEQYV.